This T cell receptor beta chain stems from a study of OX40 agonist ivuxolimab in advanced cancers. The method was immunoSEQ multiplex PCR; TCRdb's version includes in-frame clones alone and lacks a portion of them. The sample has 35,000 to 40,000 clones; around 86% are singletons. This receptor was identified in an adult with an advanced solid tumor such as melanoma, head and neck, liver or kidney cancer. Specimen: CD4+ or CD8+ T cells sorted from blood, collected in a trial of the OX40 agonist ivuxolimab.

The DNA of the CDR3 is TGCGCCAGCAGCTTGTACGGGGGGACGTACGAGCAGTACTTC. Amino acids: CASSLYGGTYEQYF. The genes are TRBV5-1 and TRBJ2-7; TRBD2 agrees at 7 bases. CDR1 SGHRS and CDR2 YFSETQ come from the germline V gene. CDR3 length: 14 amino acids. Trimming cost V 1 base and J 4 bases; bases outside gene matches: 5.